The entry that follows covers one T cell receptor beta chain sequence. Its cognate antigen is unknown. J lost 2 bases, V lost 1 base, and 9 bases had no gene match. CDR1 is SGHVS and CDR2 is FQNEAQ in the germline V gene. The CDR3 runs to 17 residues. The data originate from a study of T cell repertoires in cytomegalovirus infection. Background on the study: Through public TCR beta signatures, both CMV infection and matching HLA type were indicated. The study's findings and limits: HLA-C-restricted CMV clonotypes gave the most frequent clonotype in two of eight donors.

One entry per CDR3 protein results from TCRdb running MiXCR on the reads. The data hold approximately 770,000 distinct CDR3 sequences, with almost 30% observed a single time. This chain joins TRBV7-8 and TRBJ2-5, with TRBD2 identical over 8 bases. The specimen was cultured CD8+ T cells from PBMCs, collected from culture after CMV antigen stimulation. This clonotype was sampled from a human donor in good health (CMV status not recorded). Some clones in this sample may be carry-over from other donors' samples. CDR3: CASSLEGGGRRQETQYF. The CDR3 coding sequence is TGTGCCAGCAGCTTAGAGGGCGGGGGGCGGAGGCAAGAGACCCAGTACTTC.